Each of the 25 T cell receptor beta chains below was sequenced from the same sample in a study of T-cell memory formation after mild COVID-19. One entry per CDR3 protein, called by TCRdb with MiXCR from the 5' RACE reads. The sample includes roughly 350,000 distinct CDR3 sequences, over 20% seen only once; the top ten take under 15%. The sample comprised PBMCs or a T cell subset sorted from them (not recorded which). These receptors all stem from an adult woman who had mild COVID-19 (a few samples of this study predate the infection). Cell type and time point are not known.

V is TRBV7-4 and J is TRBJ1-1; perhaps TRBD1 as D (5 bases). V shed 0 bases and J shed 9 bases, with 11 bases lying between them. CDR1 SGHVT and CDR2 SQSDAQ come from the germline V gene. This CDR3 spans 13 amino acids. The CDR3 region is CASSLARGGKAFF. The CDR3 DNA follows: TGTGCCAGCAGCTTAGCCCGTGGGGGGAAAGCTTTCTTT.

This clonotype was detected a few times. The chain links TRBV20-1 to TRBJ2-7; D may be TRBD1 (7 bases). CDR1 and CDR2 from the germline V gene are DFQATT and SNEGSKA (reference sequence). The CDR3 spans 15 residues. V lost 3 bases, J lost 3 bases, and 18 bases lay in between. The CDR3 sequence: CSASPPTGRNYEQYF. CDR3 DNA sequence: TGCAGTGCTAGCCCCCCGACAGGGAGGAACTACGAGCAGTACTTC.

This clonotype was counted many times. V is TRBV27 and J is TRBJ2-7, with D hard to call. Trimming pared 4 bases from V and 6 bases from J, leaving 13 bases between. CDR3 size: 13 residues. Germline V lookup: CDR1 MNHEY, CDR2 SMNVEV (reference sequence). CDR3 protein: CASSYQQVSEQYF. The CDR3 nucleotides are TGTGCCAGCAGTTACCAGCAGGTCTCCGAGCAGTACTTC.

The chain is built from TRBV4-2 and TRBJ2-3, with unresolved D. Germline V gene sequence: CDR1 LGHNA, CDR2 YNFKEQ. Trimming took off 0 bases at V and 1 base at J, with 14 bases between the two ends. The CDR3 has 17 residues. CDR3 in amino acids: CASSQDLGGPRTDTQYF. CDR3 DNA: TGTGCCAGCAGCCAAGATCTAGGCGGACCGCGCACAGATACGCAGTATTTT.

For the CDR3, the DNA is TGCGCCAGCAGAGTAGTTGTGAACACTGAAGCTTTCTTT. Its translation is CASRVVVNTEAFF. J is TRBJ1-1 and V is TRBV4-3; D gene uncertain. Trimming stripped 6 bases from V and 0 bases from J, with 8 bases between. The CDR3 loop spans 13 amino acids. Germline V gives CDR1 LGHNA, CDR2 YSLEER.

This CDR3 reads CASSPHSTDTQYF. The CDR3, as DNA: TGTGCCAGCAGCCCTCACTCCACAGATACGCAGTATTTT. The rearrangement links TRBV7-3 to TRBJ2-3; D remains unclear. Germline V CDR1 and CDR2: SGHTA, FQGTGA. This CDR3 region has 13 residues. Trimming pared 5 bases from V and 2 bases from J, leaving 8 bases between.

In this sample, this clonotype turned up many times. For the CDR3, the DNA is TGTGCCAGCAGCTCCCGGGTCTCAACGGGGGATACGCAGTATTTT. Residues: CASSSRVSTGDTQYF. J is TRBJ2-3 and V is TRBV7-9; maybe TRBD2 (5 bases). With 4 bases removed from V and 6 bases from J, the gap between germline ends came to 17 bases. CDR1 is SEHNR, CDR2 FQNEAQ, per germline (reference sequence). The CDR3 contains 15 residues.

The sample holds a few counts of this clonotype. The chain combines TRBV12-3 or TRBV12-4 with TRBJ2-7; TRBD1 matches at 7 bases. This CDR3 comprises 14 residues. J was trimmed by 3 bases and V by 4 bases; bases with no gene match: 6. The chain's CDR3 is CASSSRDSVYEQYF. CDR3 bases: TGTGCCAGCAGTTCCCGGGACAGTGTCTACGAGCAGTACTTC.

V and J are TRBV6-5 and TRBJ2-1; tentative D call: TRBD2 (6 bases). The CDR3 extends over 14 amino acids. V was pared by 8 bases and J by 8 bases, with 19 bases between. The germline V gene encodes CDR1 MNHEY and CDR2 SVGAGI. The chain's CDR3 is CASRVGGPRDEQFF. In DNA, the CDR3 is TGTGCCAGCCGAGTTGGAGGGCCTCGGGATGAGCAGTTCTTC.

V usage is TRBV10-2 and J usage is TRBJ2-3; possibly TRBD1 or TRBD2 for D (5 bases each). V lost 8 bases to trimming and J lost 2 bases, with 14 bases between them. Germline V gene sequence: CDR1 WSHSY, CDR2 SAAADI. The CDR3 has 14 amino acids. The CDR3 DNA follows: TGCGCCAGCGCGAGCAGAGGGACCACAGATACGCAGTATTTT. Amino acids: CASASRGTTDTQYF.

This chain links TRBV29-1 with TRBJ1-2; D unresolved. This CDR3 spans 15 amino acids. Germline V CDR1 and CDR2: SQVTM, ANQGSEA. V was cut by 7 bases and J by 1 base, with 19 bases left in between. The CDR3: CSALSWRKHNYGYTF. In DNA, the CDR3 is TGCAGCGCCCTGAGCTGGCGCAAGCATAACTATGGCTACACCTTC.

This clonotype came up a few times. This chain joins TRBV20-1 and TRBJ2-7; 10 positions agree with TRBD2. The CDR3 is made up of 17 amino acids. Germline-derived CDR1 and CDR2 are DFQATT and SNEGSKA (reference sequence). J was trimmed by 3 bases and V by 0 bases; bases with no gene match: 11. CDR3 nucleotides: TGCAGTGCTAGAGATGTTTTTTCCGGGACTAGCGACTACGAGCAGTACTTC. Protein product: CSARDVFSGTSDYEQYF.

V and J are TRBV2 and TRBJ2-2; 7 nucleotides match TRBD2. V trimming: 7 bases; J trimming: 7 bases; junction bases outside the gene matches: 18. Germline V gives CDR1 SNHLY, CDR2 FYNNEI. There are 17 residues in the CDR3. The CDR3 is CASTRSRAGFQNGELFF. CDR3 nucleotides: TGTGCCAGCACCCGAAGTAGAGCGGGGTTTCAGAACGGGGAGCTGTTTTTT.

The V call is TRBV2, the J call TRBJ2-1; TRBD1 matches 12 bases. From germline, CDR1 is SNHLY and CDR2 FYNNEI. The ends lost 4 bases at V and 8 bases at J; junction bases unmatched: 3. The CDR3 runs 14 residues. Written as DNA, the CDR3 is TGTGCCAGCAGTGCCGGGACAGGGGGCTATGAGCAGTTCTTC. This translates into CASSAGTGGYEQFF.

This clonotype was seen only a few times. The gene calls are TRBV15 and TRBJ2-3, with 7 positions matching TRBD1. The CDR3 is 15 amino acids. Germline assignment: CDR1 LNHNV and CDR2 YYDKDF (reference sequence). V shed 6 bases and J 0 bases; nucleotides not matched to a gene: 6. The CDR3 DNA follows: TGTGCCACCAGGGGTCGGACAGGAAGCACAGATACGCAGTATTTT. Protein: CATRGRTGSTDTQYF.

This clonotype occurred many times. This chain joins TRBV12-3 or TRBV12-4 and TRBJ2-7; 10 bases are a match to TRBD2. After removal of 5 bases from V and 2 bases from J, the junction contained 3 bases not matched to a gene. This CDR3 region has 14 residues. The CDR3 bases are TGTGCCAGCAGTACGCTAGCGGGAGCCTACGAGCAGTACTTC. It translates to CASSTLAGAYEQYF.

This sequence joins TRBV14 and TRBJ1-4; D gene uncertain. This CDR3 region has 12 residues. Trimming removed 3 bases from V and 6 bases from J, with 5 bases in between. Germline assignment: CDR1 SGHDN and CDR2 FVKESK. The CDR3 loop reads CASSHIYEKLFF. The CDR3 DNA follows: TGTGCCAGCAGCCACATCTATGAAAAACTGTTTTTT. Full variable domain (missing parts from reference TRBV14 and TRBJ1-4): EAGVTQFPSHSVIEKGQTVTLRCDPISGHDNLYWYRRVMGKEIKFLLHFVKESKQDESGMPNNRFLAERTGGTYSTLKVQPAELEDSGVYFCASSHIYEKLFFGSGTQLSVL.

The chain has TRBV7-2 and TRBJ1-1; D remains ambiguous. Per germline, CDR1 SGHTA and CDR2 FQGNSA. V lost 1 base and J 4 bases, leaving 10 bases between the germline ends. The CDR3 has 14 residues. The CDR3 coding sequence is TGTGCCAGCAGCTTAGATCCGGGTGGCACTGAAGCTTTCTTT. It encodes CASSLDPGGTEAFF.

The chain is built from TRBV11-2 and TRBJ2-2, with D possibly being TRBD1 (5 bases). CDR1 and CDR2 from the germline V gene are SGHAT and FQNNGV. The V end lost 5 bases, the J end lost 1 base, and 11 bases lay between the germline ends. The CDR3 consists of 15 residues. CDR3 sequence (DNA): TGTGCCAGCAGCCCCCCAGGGTTGAACACCGGGGAGCTGTTTTTT. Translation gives CASSPPGLNTGELFF.

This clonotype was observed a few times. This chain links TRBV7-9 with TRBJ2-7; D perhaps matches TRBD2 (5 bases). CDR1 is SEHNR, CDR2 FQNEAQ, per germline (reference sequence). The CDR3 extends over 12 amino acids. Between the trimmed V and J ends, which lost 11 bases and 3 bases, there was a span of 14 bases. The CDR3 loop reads CASEDGDYEQYF. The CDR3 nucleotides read TGTGCCTCCGAGGACGGGGACTACGAGCAGTACTTC.

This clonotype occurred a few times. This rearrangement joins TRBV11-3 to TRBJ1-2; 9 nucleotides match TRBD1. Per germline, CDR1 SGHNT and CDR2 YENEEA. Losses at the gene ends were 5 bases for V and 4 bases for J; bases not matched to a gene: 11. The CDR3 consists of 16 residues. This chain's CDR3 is CASSLITTGGSYGYTF. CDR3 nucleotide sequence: TGTGCCAGCAGCCTGATCACGACAGGGGGAAGCTATGGCTACACCTTC.

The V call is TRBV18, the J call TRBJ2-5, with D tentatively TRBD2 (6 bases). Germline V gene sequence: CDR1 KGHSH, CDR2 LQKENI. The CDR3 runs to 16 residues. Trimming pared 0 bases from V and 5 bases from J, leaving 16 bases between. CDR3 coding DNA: TGTGCCAGCTCACCACCGGGACTTCAAAAAATTGAGACCCAGTACTTC. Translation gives CASSPPGLQKIETQYF.

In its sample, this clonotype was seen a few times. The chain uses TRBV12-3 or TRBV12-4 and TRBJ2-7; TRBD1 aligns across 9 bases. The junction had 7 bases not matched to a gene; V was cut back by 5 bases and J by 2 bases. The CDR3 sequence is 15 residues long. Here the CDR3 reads CASSATGTGTYEQYF. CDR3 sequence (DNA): TGTGCCAGCAGTGCCACCGGGACAGGGACCTACGAGCAGTACTTC.

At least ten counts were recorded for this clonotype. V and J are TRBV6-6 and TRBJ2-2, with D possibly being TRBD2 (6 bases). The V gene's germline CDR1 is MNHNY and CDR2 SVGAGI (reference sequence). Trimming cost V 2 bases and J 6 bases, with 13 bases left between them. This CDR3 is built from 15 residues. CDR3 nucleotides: TGTGCCAGCAGTTACCGGTCTAGGAGGGCCGGGGAGCTGTTTTTT. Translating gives CASSYRSRRAGELFF.

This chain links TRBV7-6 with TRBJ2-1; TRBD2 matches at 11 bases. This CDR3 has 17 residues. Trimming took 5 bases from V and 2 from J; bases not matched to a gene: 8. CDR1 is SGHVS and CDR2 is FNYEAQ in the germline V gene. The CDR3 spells CASSLLAGAAAYNEQFF. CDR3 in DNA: TGTGCCAGCAGCCTACTAGCGGGGGCTGCAGCCTACAATGAGCAGTTCTTC.